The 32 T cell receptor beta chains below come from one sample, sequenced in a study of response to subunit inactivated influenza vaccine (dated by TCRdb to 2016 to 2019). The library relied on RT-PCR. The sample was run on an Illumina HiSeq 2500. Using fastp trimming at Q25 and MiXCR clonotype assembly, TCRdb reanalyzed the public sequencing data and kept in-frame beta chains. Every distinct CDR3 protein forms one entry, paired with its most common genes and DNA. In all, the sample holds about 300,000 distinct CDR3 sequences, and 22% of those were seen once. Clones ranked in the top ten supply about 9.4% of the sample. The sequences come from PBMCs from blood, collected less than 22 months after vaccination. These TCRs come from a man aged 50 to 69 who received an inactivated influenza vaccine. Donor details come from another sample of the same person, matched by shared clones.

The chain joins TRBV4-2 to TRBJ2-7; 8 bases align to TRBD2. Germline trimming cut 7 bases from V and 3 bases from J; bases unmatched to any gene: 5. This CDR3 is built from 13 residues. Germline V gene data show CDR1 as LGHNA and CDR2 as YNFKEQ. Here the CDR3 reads CASNGGGDYEQYF. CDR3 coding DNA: TGTGCCAGCAACGGGGGGGGGGACTACGAGCAGTACTTC.

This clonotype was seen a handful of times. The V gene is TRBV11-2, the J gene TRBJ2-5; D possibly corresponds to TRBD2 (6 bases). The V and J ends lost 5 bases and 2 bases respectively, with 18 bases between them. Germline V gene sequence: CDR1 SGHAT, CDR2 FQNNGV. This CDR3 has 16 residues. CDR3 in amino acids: CASSGGRTNRQETQYF. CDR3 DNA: TGTGCCAGCAGCGGAGGGAGGACTAACCGACAAGAGACCCAGTACTTC.

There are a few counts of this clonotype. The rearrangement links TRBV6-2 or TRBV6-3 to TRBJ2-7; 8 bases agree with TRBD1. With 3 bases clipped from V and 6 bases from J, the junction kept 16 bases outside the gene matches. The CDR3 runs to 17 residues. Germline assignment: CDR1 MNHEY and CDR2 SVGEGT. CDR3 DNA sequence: TGTGCCAGCAGTTATTTCCCAGGGGGCGATGGAGTCTCCGAGCAGTACTTC. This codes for CASSYFPGGDGVSEQYF.

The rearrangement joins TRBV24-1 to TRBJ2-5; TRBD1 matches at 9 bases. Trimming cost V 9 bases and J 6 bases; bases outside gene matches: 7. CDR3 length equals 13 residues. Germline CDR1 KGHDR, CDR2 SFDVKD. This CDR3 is CATQWTGEQTQYF. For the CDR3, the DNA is TGTGCCACCCAATGGACAGGGGAACAGACCCAGTACTTC.

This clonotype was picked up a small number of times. This CDR3 is CASQSRTRTDTQYF. The CDR3, as DNA: TGTGCCAGCCAGTCGAGAACCCGCACAGATACGCAGTATTTT. The chain has TRBV2 and TRBJ2-3; the D is unclear. Germline values: CDR1 SNHLY, CDR2 FYNNEI. The CDR3 loop spans 14 amino acids. V lost 8 bases and J lost 1, with 13 bases in between.

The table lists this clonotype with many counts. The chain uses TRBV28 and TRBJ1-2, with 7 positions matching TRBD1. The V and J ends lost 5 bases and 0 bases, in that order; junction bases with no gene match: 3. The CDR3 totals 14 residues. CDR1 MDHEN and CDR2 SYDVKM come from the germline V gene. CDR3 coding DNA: TGTGCCAGCAGTCCGACAGGGTCTAACTATGGCTACACCTTC. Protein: CASSPTGSNYGYTF.

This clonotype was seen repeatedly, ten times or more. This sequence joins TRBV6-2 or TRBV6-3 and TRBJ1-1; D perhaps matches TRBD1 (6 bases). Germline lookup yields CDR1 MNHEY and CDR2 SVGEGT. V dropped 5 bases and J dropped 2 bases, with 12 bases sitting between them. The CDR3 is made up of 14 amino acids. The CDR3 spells CASSRPRGNTEAFF. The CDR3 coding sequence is TGTGCCAGCAGTCGCCCCAGGGGTAACACTGAAGCTTTCTTT.

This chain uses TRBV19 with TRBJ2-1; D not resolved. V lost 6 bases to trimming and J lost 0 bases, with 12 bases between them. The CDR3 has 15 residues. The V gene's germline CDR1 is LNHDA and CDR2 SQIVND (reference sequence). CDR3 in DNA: TGTGCCAGTAGGGCTATTTCGAGCTCCTACAATGAGCAGTTCTTC. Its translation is CASRAISSSYNEQFF.

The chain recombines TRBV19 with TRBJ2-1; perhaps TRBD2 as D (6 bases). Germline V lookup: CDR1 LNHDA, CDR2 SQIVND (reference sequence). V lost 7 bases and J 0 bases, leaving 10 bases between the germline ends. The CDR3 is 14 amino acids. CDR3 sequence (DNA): TGTGCCAGTATGGACGGGAGCTCCTACAATGAGCAGTTCTTC. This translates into CASMDGSSYNEQFF.

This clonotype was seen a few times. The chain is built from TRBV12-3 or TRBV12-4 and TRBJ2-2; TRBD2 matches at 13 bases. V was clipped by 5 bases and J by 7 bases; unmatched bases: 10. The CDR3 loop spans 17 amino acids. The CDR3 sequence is CASSPGLAGVQGGELFF. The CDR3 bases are TGTGCCAGCAGTCCTGGACTAGCGGGAGTTCAGGGCGGGGAGCTGTTTTTT.

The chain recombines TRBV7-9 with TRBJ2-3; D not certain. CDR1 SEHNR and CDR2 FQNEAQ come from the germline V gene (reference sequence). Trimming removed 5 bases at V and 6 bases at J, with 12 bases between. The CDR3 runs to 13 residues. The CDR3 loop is CASSRGNWDTQYF. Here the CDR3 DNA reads TGTGCCAGCAGCCGTGGGAACTGGGATACGCAGTATTTT.

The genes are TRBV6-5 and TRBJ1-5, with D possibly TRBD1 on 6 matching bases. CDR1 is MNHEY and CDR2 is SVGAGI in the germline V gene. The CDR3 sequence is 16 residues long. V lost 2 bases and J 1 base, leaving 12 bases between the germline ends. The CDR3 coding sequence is TGTGCCAGCAGTTACCAAGGGGGGAGCAGCAATCAGCCCCAGCATTTT. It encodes CASSYQGGSSNQPQHF.

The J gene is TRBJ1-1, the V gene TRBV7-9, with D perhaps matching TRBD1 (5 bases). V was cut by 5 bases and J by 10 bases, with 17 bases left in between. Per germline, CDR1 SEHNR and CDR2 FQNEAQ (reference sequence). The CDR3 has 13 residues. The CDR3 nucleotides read TGTGCCAGCAGCCATACAGGACCCGAGGGAGCTTTCTTT. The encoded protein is CASSHTGPEGAFF.

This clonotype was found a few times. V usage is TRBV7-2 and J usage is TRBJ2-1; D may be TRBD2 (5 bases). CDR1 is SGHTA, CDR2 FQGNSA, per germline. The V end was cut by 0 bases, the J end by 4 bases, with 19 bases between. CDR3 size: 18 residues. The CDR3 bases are TGTGCCAGCAGCTTAGCGCCAACGGGGTTAGTGGGGTACAATGAGCAGTTCTTC. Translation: CASSLAPTGLVGYNEQFF. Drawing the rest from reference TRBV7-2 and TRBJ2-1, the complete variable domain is GAGVSQSPSNKVTEKGKDVELRCDPISGHTALYWYRQSLGQGLEFLIYFQGNSAPDKSGLPSDRFSAERTGGSVSTLTIQRTQQEDSAVYLCASSLAPTGLVGYNEQFFGPGTRLTVL.

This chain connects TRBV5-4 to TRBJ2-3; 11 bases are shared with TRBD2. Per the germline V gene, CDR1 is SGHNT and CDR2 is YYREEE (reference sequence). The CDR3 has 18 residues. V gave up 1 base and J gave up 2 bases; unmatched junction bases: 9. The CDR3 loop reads CASSLPSTSGGYTDTQYF. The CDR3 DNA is TGTGCCAGCAGCTTGCCCTCTACTAGCGGGGGATACACAGATACGCAGTATTTT. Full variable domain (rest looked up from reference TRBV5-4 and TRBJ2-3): ETGVTQSPTHLIKTRGQQVTLRCSSQSGHNTVSWYQQALGQGPQFIFQYYREEENGRGNFPPRFSGLQFPNYSSELNVNALELDDSALYLCASSLPSTSGGYTDTQYFGPGTRLTVL.

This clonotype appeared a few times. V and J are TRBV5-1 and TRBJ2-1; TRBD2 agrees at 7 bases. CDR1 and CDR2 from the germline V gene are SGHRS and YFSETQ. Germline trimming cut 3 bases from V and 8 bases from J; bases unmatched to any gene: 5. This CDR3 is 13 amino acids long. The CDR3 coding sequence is TGCGCCAGCAGCTCGGGGGGTTTCGATGAGCAGTTCTTC. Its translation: CASSSGGFDEQFF.

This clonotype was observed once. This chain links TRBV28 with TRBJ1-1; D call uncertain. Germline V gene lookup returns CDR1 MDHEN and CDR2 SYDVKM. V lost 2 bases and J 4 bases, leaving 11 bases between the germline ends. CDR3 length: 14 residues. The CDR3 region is CASSLLARGTEAFF. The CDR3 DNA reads TGTGCCAGCAGTTTACTTGCGCGGGGCACTGAAGCTTTCTTT.

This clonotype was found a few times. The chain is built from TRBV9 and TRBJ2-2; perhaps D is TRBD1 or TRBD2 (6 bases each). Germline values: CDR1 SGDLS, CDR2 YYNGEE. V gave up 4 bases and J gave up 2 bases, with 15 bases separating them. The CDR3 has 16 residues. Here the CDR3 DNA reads TGTGCCAGCAGCCCGCGGGACATTGTAAACACCGGGGAGCTGTTTTTT. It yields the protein CASSPRDIVNTGELFF.

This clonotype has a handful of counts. CDR3: CASTSGGQGNTEAFF. In DNA form, the CDR3 reads TGTGCCAGCACCTCGGGAGGGCAAGGGAACACTGAAGCTTTCTTT. The chain recombines TRBV28 with TRBJ1-1; D ambiguous. The CDR3 has 15 residues. Per germline, CDR1 MDHEN and CDR2 SYDVKM. Trimming stripped 7 bases from V and 1 base from J, with 16 bases between.

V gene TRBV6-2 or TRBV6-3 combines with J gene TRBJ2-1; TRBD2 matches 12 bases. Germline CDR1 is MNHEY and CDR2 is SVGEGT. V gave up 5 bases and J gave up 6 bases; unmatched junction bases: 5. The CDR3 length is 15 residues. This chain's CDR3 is CASSPTSGGFNEQFF. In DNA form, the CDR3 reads TGTGCCAGCAGTCCCACTAGCGGGGGGTTCAATGAGCAGTTCTTC.

The CDR3 nucleotides read TGTGCCAGCAGTTGGACAGGGGGCTCGAAAAACATTCAGTACTTC. This encodes CASSWTGGSKNIQYF. The chain employs TRBV12-3 or TRBV12-4 and TRBJ2-4, with TRBD1 matching 11 bases. Trimming removed 4 bases from V and 4 bases from J; junction bases left unmatched: 3. The CDR3 has 15 residues.

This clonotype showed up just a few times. The CDR3 sequence is CASRTGVPTEAFF. For the CDR3, the DNA is TGTGCCAGCAGGACAGGGGTTCCCACTGAAGCTTTCTTT. The chain combines TRBV2 with TRBJ1-1, with 8 bases matching TRBD1. Germline V gene lookup returns CDR1 SNHLY and CDR2 FYNNEI. Losses at the gene ends were 6 bases for V and 4 bases for J; bases not matched to a gene: 4. The CDR3 has 13 amino acids.

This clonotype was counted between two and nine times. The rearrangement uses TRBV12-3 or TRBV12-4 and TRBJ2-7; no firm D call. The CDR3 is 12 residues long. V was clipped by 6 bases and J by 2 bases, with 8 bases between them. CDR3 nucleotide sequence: TGTGCCAGCAGGAGAGACGCCTACGAGCAGTACTTC. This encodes CASRRDAYEQYF.

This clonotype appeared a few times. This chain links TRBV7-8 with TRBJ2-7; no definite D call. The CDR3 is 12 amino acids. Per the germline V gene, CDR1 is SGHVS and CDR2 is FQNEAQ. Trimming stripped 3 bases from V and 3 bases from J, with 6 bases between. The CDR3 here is CASSLYGYEQYF. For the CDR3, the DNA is TGTGCCAGCAGCTTGTATGGCTACGAGCAGTACTTC.

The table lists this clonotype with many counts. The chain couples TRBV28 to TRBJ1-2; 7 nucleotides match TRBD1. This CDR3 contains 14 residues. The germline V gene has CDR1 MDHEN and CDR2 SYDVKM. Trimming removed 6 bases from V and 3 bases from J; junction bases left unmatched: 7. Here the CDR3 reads CASSERGQYYGYTF. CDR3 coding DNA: TGTGCCAGCAGCGAAAGGGGACAGTACTATGGCTACACCTTC.

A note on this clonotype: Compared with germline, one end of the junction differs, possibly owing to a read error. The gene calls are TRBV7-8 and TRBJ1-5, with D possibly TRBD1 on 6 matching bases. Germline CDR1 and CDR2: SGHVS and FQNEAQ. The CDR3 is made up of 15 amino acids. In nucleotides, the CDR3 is TGTGCCAGCAGCTTAGAGGGGGGATATTATCACCCCCAGCATTTT. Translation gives CASSLEGGYYHPQHF.

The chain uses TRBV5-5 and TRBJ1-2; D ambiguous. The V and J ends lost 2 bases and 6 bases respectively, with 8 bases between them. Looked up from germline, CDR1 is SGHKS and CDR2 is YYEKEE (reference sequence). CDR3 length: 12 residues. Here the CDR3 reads CASSFVTDGYTF. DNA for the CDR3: TGTGCCAGCAGCTTTGTAACCGATGGCTACACCTTC.

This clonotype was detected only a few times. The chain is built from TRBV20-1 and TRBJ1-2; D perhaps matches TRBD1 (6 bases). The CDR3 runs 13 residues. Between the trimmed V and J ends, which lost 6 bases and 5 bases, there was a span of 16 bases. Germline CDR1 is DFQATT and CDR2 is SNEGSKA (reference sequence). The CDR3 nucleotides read TGCAGTGCATTCGGGACGGGGGCATATGGCTACACCTTC. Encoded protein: CSAFGTGAYGYTF.

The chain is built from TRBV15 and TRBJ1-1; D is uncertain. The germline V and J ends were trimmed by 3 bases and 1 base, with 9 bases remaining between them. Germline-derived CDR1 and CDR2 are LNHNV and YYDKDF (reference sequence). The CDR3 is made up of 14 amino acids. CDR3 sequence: CATSRDLQNTEAFF. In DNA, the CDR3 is TGTGCCACCAGCAGGGATTTACAGAACACTGAAGCTTTCTTT.

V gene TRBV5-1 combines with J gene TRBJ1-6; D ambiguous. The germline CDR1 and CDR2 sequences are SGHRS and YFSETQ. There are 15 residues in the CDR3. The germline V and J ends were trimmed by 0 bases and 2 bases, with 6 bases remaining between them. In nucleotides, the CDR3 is TGCGCCAGCAGCTTGGAGAGCCCCTATAATTCACCCCTCCACTTT. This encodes CASSLESPYNSPLHF.

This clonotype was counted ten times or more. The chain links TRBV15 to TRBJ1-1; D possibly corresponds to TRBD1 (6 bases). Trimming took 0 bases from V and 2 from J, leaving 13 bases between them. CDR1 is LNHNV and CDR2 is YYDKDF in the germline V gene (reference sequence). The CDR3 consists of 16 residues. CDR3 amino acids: CATSREFSGDNTEAFF. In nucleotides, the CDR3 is TGTGCCACCAGCAGAGAATTCTCAGGGGATAACACTGAAGCTTTCTTT.

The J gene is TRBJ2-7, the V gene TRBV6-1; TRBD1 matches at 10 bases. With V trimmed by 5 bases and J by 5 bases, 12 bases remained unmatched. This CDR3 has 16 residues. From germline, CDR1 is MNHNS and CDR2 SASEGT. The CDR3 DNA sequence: TGTGCCAGCAGTCGTAACCCCACGACAGGGGGCCACGAGCAGTACTTC. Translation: CASSRNPTTGGHEQYF.